This TCR beta chain was observed in a study of neoadjuvant nivolumab and ipilimumab in lung cancer. The CDR3 loop spans 14 amino acids. Germline CDR1 reads SNHLY; CDR2 reads FYNNEI. V shed 0 bases, J shed 10 bases, and the junction held 6 bases outside the gene matches. Measured with immunoSEQ multiplex PCR; TCRdb has only the in-frame clones, and not every one. This table holds tens of thousands of clones, more than 70% found once. Sequences were derived from peripheral blood, sampled before neoadjuvant nivolumab, alone or with ipilimumab. The chain is built from TRBV2 and TRBJ1-2, with 9 nucleotides matching TRBD1. The TCR originated in an adult with non-small cell lung cancer. The CDR3 sequence is CASSEARGQGSYTF. The CDR3 nucleotides are TGTGCCAGCAGTGAAGCGCGGGGACAGGGTTCCTACACCTTC. Full variable domain (missing parts from reference TRBV2 and TRBJ1-2): EPEVTQTPSHQVTQMGQEVILRCVPISNHLYFYWYRQILGQKVEFLVSFYNNEISEKSEIFDDQFSVERPDGSNFTLKIRSTKLEDSAMYFCASSEARGQGSYTFGSGTRLTVV.